This TCR beta chain was sequenced for a study of T and B cells in COVID-19 patients. Overall study: At median age about 31 years, recovered patients were younger than active-infection patients at 67.

BIOMED2 TRB-A/B primer pools were used in multiplex TRB PCR. TCRdb used MiXCR to reprocess the multiplex PCR reads, holding one entry per CDR3 protein. The top ten hold approximately 30% of the sample, which has around 12,000 distinct CDR3 sequences, roughly 30% seen once. The CDR3 covers 15 residues. With 1 base removed from V and 0 bases from J, the gap between germline ends came to 8 bases. Germline CDR1 LNHDA, CDR2 SQIVND (reference sequence). Blood genomic DNA input for TRB amplification was about 240-550 ng. The clonotype comes from a human donor who had recovered from COVID-19. The gene calls are TRBV19 and TRBJ2-3, with D possibly TRBD1 on 5 matching bases. Input material: blood. CDR3 sequence (DNA): TGTGCCAGTAGTATAGCAGGGATCAGCACAGATACGCAGTATTTT. This translates into CASSIAGISTDTQYF.